The sequence of this T cell receptor beta chain was determined in a study of blood T cells in healthy people across ages. A sample-barcoded 5' primer and a J-beta primer mix were used in a second PCR of roughly 7 to 11 cycles. A 12-random-nucleotide template-switch adaptor tagged each cDNA molecule. At least 3 million CDR3-containing paired-end reads were obtained per sample. TCRdb analysed the 5' RACE reads with MiXCR anew, one entry per CDR3 protein. Among around 1.7 million distinct CDR3 sequences listed, roughly 30% were seen once. Germline V CDR1 and CDR2: SGHRS, YFSETQ. V lost 2 bases, J lost 0 bases, and 12 bases lay in between. The CDR3 is made up of 16 amino acids. Whole-study findings and limits: When set beside aged donors, long-lived donors presented more naive CD4+ cells and higher diversity.

Points on this clonotype: Antigen unknown.

V and J are TRBV5-1 and TRBJ1-3; no definite D call. Input material: blood. The sequence was obtained from a woman under 40 in good health. Written as DNA, the CDR3 is TGCGCCAGCAGCTTTTCGGACGTAAACTCTGGAAACACCATATATTTT. Protein sequence: CASSFSDVNSGNTIYF.